This T cell receptor beta chain stems from a study of identical twins. The CDR3 has 15 residues. Per the germline V gene, CDR1 is DFQATT and CDR2 is SNEGSKA (reference sequence). V lost 0 bases and J lost 8; bases outside the gene matches: 9. TCRdb used MiXCR to reprocess the 5' RACE reads, holding one entry per CDR3 protein. This sample yields 600,000 to 700,000 distinct CDR3 sequences, of which approximately 22% are seen a single time; around 4.4% belongs to the top ten. In this sample, this clonotype turned up many times. No antigen is known for it. Study-level findings and limits: Out-of-frame beta sequences exhibited a weaker degree of excess twin sharing.

This sample also appeared in a second study, on T cells expressing NK-cell markers. As that report states: Eight donors were sequenced, of whom seven were HCMV-seropositive, while the remaining one was HCMV-seronegative.

The chain couples TRBV20-1 to TRBJ1-5; 8 bases match TRBD1. This clonotype was sampled from a woman between 18 and 29 years old in good health. The material sequenced was PBMCs. CDR3 DNA: TGCAGTGCTAGAGATCCGGACAGGGCCGTGGAGCCCCAGCATTTT. Translated: CSARDPDRAVEPQHF.